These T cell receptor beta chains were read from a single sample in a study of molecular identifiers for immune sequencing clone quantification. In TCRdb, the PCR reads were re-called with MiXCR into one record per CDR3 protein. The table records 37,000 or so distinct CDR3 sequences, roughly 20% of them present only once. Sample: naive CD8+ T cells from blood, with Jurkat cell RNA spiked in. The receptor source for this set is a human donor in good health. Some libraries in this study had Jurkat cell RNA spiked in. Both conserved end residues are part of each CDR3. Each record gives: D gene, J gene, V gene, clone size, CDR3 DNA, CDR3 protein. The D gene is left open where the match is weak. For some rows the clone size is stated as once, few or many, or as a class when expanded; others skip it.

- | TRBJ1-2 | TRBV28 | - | TGTGCCAGCAGTCGCGATTCTCCGCTTAGTTTCTACACCTTC | CASSRDSPLSFYTF
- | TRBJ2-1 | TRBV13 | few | TGTGCCAGCAGCTTCGGAGAGTTGAATGAGCAGTTCTTC | CASSFGELNEQFF
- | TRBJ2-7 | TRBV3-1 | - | TGTGCCAGCAGCCAAGATCTAGCTTACGAGCAGTACTTC | CASSQDLAYEQYF
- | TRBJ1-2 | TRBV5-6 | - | TGTGCCAGCAGCTCTAATAACTATGGCTACACCTTC | CASSSNNYGYTF
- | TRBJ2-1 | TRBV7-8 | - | TGTGCCAGCAGCTTAAGGCGGGTACGGAGCTCCTACAATGAGCAGTTCTTC | CASSLRRVRSSYNEQFF
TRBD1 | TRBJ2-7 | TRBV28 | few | TGTGCCAGCAGCCTCCCAACGTCCGGGACAGGTATGACCTGGGAGGCCTACGAGCAGTACTTC | CASSLPTSGTGMTWEAYEQYF
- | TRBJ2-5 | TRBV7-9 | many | TGTGCCAGCGCCGCTAGAGTTGAGACCCAGTACTTC | CASAARVETQYF
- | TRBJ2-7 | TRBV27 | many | TGTGCCAGCAGCTTAGCCAGCTCCTACGAGCAGTACTTC | CASSLASSYEQYF
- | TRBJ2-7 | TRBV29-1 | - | TGCAGCGTTGGACAGAACTACGAGCAGTACTTC | CSVGQNYEQYF
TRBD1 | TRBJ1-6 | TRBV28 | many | TGTGCCAGCAGCCCGACAGGGTCCTATAATTCACCCCTCCACTTT | CASSPTGSYNSPLHF
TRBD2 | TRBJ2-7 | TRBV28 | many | TGTGCCAGCAGTGCGCTAACTAGCGGGACGGCCTACGAGCAGTACTTC | CASSALTSGTAYEQYF
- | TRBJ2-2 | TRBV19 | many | TGTGCCAGTAGTTTCTGGACCGGGGAGCTGTTTTTT | CASSFWTGELFF
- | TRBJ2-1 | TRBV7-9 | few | TGTGCCAGCAGCTTTGGACATCCCCCCTACAATGAGCAGTTCTTC | CASSFGHPPYNEQFF
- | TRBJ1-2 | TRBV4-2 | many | TGTGCCAGCAGCCATCTCCAGGGGCCGGGGAACTATGGCTACACCTTC | CASSHLQGPGNYGYTF
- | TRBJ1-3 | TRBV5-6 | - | TGTGCCAGCAGCTTGTCGGGGAGGACTGGAAACACCATATATTTT | CASSLSGRTGNTIYF
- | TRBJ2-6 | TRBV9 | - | TGTGCCAGCAGCGTAAGTAGGGTCACCCTCTCTGGGGCCAACGTCCTGACTTTC | CASSVSRVTLSGANVLTF
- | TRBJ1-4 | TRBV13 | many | TGTGCCAGCAGCTCGACAGTTCCTAATGAAAAACTGTTTTTT | CASSSTVPNEKLFF
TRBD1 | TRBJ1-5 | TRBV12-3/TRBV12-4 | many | TGTGCCAGCAGGACAGGGAATCAGCCCCAGCATTTT | CASRTGNQPQHF
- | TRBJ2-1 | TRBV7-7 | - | TGTGCCAGCAGCTTAGCGTTGGGGACGCGGTATGAGCAGTTCTTC | CASSLALGTRYEQFF
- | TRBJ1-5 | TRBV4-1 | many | TGCGCCAGCAGCCAAGTAAGACTTAGCAATCAGCCCCAGCATTTT | CASSQVRLSNQPQHF
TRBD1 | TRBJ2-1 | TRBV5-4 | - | TGTGCCAGCAGCCCGAGACAGGGTAGGGATGAGCAGTTCTTC | CASSPRQGRDEQFF
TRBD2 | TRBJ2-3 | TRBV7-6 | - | TGTGCCAGCAGCTTAGAACTAGCGGGTCTAGATACGCAGTATTTT | CASSLELAGLDTQYF
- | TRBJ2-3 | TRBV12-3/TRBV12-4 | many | TGTGCCAGCAGTTTGTGGGTAGATACGCAGTATTTT | CASSLWVDTQYF
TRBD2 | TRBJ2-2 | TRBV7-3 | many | TGTGCCAGCAGCCTCGGACTAGCGGGTGCAACCGGGGAGCTGTTTTTT | CASSLGLAGATGELFF
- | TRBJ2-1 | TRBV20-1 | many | TGCAGTGCTAGACAACCTTACGTACTAGATTCCCAGCAGTTCTTC | CSARQPYVLDSQQFF
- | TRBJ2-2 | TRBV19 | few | TGTGCCAGTTTCGGCCTTTACCCCGGGTTTGCCGGGGAGCTGTTTTTT | CASFGLYPGFAGELFF
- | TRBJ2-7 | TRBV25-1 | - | TGTGCCAGCAGTGTTGCGGGACCCTACGAGCAGTACTTC | CASSVAGPYEQYF
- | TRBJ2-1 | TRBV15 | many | TGTGCCACCAGCAGAGACAGAAGCTCCTACAATGAGCAGTTCTTC | CATSRDRSSYNEQFF
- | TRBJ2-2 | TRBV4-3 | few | TGCGCCAGCAGCCAAGATCGGCAGGGACTGGCCGGGGAGCTGTTTTTT | CASSQDRQGLAGELFF
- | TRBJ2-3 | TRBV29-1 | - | TGCAGCGTTGAACTGCATACGCAGTATTTT | CSVELHTQYF
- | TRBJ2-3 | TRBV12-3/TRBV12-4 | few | TGTGCCAGCACCTTGAGGGGGGATACGCAGTATTTT | CASTLRGDTQYF
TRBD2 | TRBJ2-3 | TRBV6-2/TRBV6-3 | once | TGTGCCAGCAGTTTGACTAGCGGGAGCGCAGATACACAGTATTTT | CASSLTSGSADTQYF
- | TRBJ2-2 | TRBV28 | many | TGTGCCAGCAACGACCGCCTCAGCGGGGAGCTGTTTTTT | CASNDRLSGELFF
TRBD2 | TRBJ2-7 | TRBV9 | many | TGTGCCAGCAGCCCTAGTGGTGGGCTAGCGGGAGTCTACGAGCAGTACTTC | CASSPSGGLAGVYEQYF
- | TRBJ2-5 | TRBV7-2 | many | TGTGCCAGCAGGGATCAGATTCTGGAGACCCAGTACTTC | CASRDQILETQYF
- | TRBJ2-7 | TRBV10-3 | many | TGTGCCATCAGTGAGTCGAGTGAGGGCCTCTACGAGCAGTACTTC | CAISESSEGLYEQYF
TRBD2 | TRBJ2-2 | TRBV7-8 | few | TGTGCCAGCAGCTCGGGAGGGACCGGGGAGCTGTTTTTT | CASSSGGTGELFF
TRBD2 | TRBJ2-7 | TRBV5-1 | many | TGCGCCAGCAGCTACGGACTAGCGGGAGGGTTGGGCCACGAGCAGTACTTC | CASSYGLAGGLGHEQYF
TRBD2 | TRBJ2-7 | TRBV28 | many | TGTGCCAGCAGTTCCGGGACTAGCGGGATCCAATACGAGCAGTACTTC | CASSSGTSGIQYEQYF
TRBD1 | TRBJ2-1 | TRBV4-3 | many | TGCGCCAGCAGCCCGGACAGGAGCTCCTACAATGAGCAGTTCTTC | CASSPDRSSYNEQFF
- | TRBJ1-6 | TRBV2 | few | TGTGCCACCCGCAGGGTTTACTATAATTCACCCCTCCACTTT | CATRRVYYNSPLHF
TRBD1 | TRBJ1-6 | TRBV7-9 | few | TGTGCCAGCAGCGCCCGGGACAGGGCTAATTCACCCCTCCACTTT | CASSARDRANSPLHF
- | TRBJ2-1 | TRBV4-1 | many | TGCGCCAGCAGCCAAGATGTGAATGAGCAGTTCTTC | CASSQDVNEQFF
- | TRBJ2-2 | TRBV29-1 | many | TGCAGCGTTCTCCAGGGAAGAGGGACCGGGGAGCTGTTTTTT | CSVLQGRGTGELFF
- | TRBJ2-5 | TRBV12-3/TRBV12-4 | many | TGTGCCAGCAGGGGAGGAGAGACCCAGTACTTC | CASRGGETQYF
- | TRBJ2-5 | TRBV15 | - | TGTGCCACCAGCAGAGAATGGGCAGAGGCAGAGACCCAGTACTTC | CATSREWAEAETQYF
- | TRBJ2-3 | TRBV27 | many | TGTGCCAGCAGTTTACGGCTCACAGATACGCAGTATTTT | CASSLRLTDTQYF
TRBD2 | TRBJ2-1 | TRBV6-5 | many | TGTGCCAGCAGTTTTAGCGGGAGGTACAATGAGCAGTTCTTC | CASSFSGRYNEQFF
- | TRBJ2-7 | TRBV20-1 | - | TGCAGTGCTAGCTCCGGGAGTTCCTACGAGCAGTACTTC | CSASSGSSYEQYF
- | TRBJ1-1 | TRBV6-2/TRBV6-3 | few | TGTGCCAGCACCGAACTAAGGGACTTTCTGACTGAAGCTTTCTTT | CASTELRDFLTEAFF